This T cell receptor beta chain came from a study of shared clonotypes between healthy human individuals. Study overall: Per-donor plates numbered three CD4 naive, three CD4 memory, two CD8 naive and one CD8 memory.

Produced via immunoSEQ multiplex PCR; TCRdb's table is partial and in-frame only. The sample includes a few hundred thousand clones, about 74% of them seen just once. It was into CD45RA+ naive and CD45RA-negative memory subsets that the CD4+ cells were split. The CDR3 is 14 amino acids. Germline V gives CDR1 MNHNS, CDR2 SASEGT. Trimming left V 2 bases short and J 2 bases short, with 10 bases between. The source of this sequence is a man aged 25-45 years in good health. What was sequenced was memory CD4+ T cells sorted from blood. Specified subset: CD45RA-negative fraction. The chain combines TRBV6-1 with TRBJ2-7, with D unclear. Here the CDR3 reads CASSEFAGPYEQYF. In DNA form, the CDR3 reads TGTGCCAGCAGTGAATTCGCAGGTCCCTACGAGCAGTACTTC.